The following is a TCR beta chain sequence with its context. This clonotype was observed at least ten times. Its antigen is currently not known. Nothing much larger sits one base from this clone, and base qualities are not available. From the germline V gene, CDR1 is MNHNS and CDR2 is SASEGT. A distance of 32 bases separates the germline ends of V and J, which lose 4 bases and 1 base respectively. The CDR3 spans 22 residues, from the cysteine through the phenylalanine. Of all the DNA, just the CDR3 is kept, 66 bases in frame from base 1. Stable Graves' hyperthyroidism was defined as no progression to ophthalmopathy during 18 months of follow-up. Hyperthyroidism patients were newly diagnosed, had a disease duration of under 2 months, and were aged 18 to 65 years. The study excluded patients with uncontrolled infections, other autoimmune diseases, pregnancy or lactation. Clinical symptoms, serum thyroxine and TRAb, thyroid ultrasound, and orbital computed tomography formed the basis for the diagnoses. PBMCs were isolated from about 10 ml of fresh peripheral blood by Ficoll-Paque density gradient centrifugation. Total RNA was extracted using Trizol reagent, and RNA quality was assessed on an Agilent 2100 Bioanalyzer.

This sample was included in a study of T cells in Graves' hyperthyroidism and ophthalmopathy (dated by TCRdb to about 2019). The study in broad terms: Peripheral blood samples were taken at the time of initial diagnosis, prior to any treatment. TCR V-J signatures able to tell the groups apart were searched for in a discovery cohort of 90 to 100 patients, of whom more than 40 had Graves' ophthalmopathy and about 60 had stable Graves' hyperthyroidism. Whether ophthalmopathy could be predicted prospectively was tested in an independent validation cohort made up of under 20 hyperthyroidism patients plus 17 patients who later progressed to ophthalmopathy. The approximately 95 discovery patients were divided at random into training and test sets in a 7:3 ratio. The study also compared thyroid tissue and blood T-cell repertoires from five or six Graves' hyperthyroidism patients. After blood sampling, hyperthyroidism patients were treated with methimazole at a starting dose of 30 mg daily, and ophthalmopathy patients were treated with high-dose intravenous methylprednisolone. The paper reports TCR Vbeta CDR3 sequencing of approximately 130 peripheral blood samples: some 41 ophthalmopathy, approximately 74 hyperthyroidism and 17 progressor patients.

TCR beta CDR3 regions were amplified from RNA transcripts. A first-round RT-PCR of the TCR CDR3 used the HTBI primer set with the Qiagen OneStep RT-PCR kit. Libraries were constructed in a second round of multiplex PCR, after which size selection and purification were carried out. The libraries were sequenced on an Illumina HiSeq2000 using paired-end 100 bp reads. As for the original processing: SOAPnuke was used to process the raw data, throwing out any read that contained adapters or uncalled bases, had a mean Phred below 15, or lacked an exact constant-primer or identifier match. COPE v1.2.5 was used to merge the high-quality paired reads, and each unique nucleotide sequence was defined as a clonotype. MiTCR v1.1 was used to align clonotypes to the IMGT TRBV, TRBD and TRBJ reference segments. Analysis was restricted to V-J combinations with a frequency above 0.0001, which covered over 98% of repertoires. The TCS score was defined as F50 (clonal expansion) divided by E x V (chaos), with BLOSUM62-based TCRdist calculated between CDR3 peptides within each V-J. Welch's t-statistics and random forest reduced just over 500 V-J features to about 12, which were used in a naive Bayes classifier (R e1071). TCRdb reanalyzed the raw reads on its own, using fastp at Q25 for trimming and MiXCR for clone calling, and kept in-frame beta chains. Rows with one shared CDR3 protein collapse into an entry with the most common genes and DNA. What appears here as the V and J calls and clone size reflects TCRdb's work, not the paper's. This sample holds approximately 210,000 distinct CDR3 sequences; about 15% were observed only once. 50% of the sample comes from the top ten.

Study-level results and caveats: In cross-validation, a model built on a 13 V-J signature told ophthalmopathy apart from stable hyperthyroidism with under 90% sensitivity and around 83% specificity, and in testing the same model reached 80%/75%. Most expanded thyroid clonotypes (frequency above 0.001) were also detected in blood, suggesting blood repertoires may reflect thyroid immune responses. No statistical method was used to set the sample size in advance, and investigators knew the group allocation. In validation, progression to ophthalmopathy was predicted by the model with more than 65% sensitivity and nearly 75% specificity, a median of roughly 6 months before onset.

The chain uses TRBV6-1 and TRBJ2-1; possibly the D gene is TRBD2, per 6 matching bases. Sequences were obtained from blood. This receptor was identified in a man aged 45 to 65 with Graves' hyperthyroidism. This receptor carries the CDR3 CASSAGVGRLGTFLGSYNEQFF. The nucleotide sequence reads as follows: TGTGCCAGCAGTGCGGGGGTTGGGAGACTAGGAACCTTTTTGGGTTCCTACAATGAGCAGTTCTTC.